This T cell receptor beta chain originates from a study of shared clonotypes between healthy human individuals. Study-level background: Aged between 18 and 49, the donors were a couple of women and a few men.

Replicate PCRs run on unsorted PBMC used approximately 0.3 ug DNA, which was tens of thousands of T cell genomes. Assay used: immunoSEQ multiplex PCR; TCRdb lists only in-frame clones, some missing. The table lists roughly 450,000 clones, roughly 78% of them singletons. Adult donors, all healthy and HIV-negative, had no recent acute infections or vaccinations. Genomic DNA came from about 90 million PBMCs in unsorted samples. Trimming cost V 2 bases and J 4 bases, with 11 bases left between them. Germline CDR1 and CDR2: SGHNT and YYREEE (reference sequence). This CDR3 spans 14 amino acids. This rearrangement joins TRBV5-4 to TRBJ2-3; D perhaps matches TRBD1 (6 bases). The clonotype comes from a woman aged 40 to 49 in good health. Some clones in this sample may be carry-over from other donors' samples. The sample was PBMCs. The CDR3 protein is CASSLRTAADTQYF. The CDR3 DNA reads as TGTGCCAGCAGCTTACGGACAGCCGCAGATACGCAGTATTTT.